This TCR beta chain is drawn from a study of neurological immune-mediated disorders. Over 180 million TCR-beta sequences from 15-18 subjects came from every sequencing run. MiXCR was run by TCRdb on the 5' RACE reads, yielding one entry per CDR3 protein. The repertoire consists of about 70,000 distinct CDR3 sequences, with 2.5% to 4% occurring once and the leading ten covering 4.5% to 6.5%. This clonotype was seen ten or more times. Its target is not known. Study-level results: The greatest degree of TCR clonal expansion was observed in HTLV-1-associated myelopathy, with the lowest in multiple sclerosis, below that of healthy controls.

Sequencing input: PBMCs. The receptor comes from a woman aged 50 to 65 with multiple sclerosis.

This CDR3 reads CASSSRLGGNTIYF. The CDR3 coding sequence is TGTGCCAGCAGCTCCCGTTTGGGTGGAAACACCATATATTTT. The V gene is TRBV7-6, the J gene TRBJ1-3; D gene uncertain. Germline-derived CDR1 and CDR2 are SGHVS and FNYEAQ. The CDR3 consists of 14 residues. Trimming left V 4 bases short and J 3 bases short, with 10 bases between.